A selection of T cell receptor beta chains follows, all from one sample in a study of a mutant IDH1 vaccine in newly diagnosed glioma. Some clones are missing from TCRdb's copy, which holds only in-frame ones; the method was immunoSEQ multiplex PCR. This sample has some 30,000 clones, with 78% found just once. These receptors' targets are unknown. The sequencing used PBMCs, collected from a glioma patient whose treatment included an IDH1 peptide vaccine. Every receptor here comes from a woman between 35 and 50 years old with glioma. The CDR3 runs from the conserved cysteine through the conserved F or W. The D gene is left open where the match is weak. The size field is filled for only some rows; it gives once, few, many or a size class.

cdr3_aa: CASSVFGGTGSGHSPLHF; cdr3_nt: TGTGCCAGCAGCGTTTTCGGTGGGACAGGTTCCGGGCATTCACCCCTCCACTTT; d_call: TRBD1; clone_size: .; j_call: TRBJ1-6; cdr3_length: 18; v_call: TRBV9
cdr3_aa: CASRDRDTEAFF; cdr3_nt: TGTGCCAGCAGGGACAGGGACACTGAAGCTTTCTTT; d_call: TRBD1; clone_size: few; j_call: TRBJ1-1; cdr3_length: 12; v_call: TRBV2
cdr3_aa: CASSPTQGFGNSNQPQHF; cdr3_nt: TGCGCCAGCAGCCCAACACAGGGATTCGGTAATAGCAATCAGCCCCAGCATTTT; d_call: .; clone_size: few; j_call: TRBJ1-5; cdr3_length: 18; v_call: TRBV4-1
cdr3_aa: CAWSYTGVGNTIYF; cdr3_nt: TGTGCCTGGAGCTATACAGGGGTCGGAAACACCATATATTTT; d_call: TRBD1; clone_size: once; j_call: TRBJ1-3; cdr3_length: 14; v_call: TRBV30
cdr3_aa: CASSPRAGGNEQFF; cdr3_nt: TGCGCCAGCAGCCCTAGGGCCGGAGGCAATGAGCAGTTCTTC; d_call: .; clone_size: .; j_call: TRBJ2-1; cdr3_length: 14; v_call: TRBV5-1
cdr3_aa: CASIDWGTYGYTF; cdr3_nt: TGTGCCAGTATTGATTGGGGAACATATGGCTACACCTTC; d_call: .; clone_size: .; j_call: TRBJ1-2; cdr3_length: 13; v_call: TRBV19
cdr3_aa: CASSYRPPREDTQYF; cdr3_nt: TGTGCCAGCAGTTACCGGCCTCCCCGTGAGGATACGCAGTATTTT; d_call: .; clone_size: few; j_call: TRBJ2-3; cdr3_length: 15; v_call: TRBV6-6
cdr3_aa: CASSQGLQETQYF; cdr3_nt: TGTGCCAGCAGCCAGGGACTTCAAGAGACCCAGTACTTC; d_call: .; clone_size: .; j_call: TRBJ2-5; cdr3_length: 13; v_call: TRBV14
cdr3_aa: CATTPHGLAGGSDYEQYF; cdr3_nt: TGTGCCACCACCCCCCACGGACTAGCGGGGGGGTCTGACTACGAGCAGTACTTC; d_call: TRBD2; clone_size: .; j_call: TRBJ2-7; cdr3_length: 18; v_call: TRBV15
cdr3_aa: CAIRAGDTEAFF; cdr3_nt: TGTGCCATCAGGGCAGGGGACACTGAAGCTTTCTTT; d_call: .; clone_size: few; j_call: TRBJ1-1; cdr3_length: 12; v_call: TRBV10-3
cdr3_aa: CASRGGSSTEAFF; cdr3_nt: TGCGCCAGCAGAGGAGGGTCCAGCACTGAAGCTTTCTTT; d_call: .; clone_size: .; j_call: TRBJ1-1; cdr3_length: 13; v_call: TRBV4-1
cdr3_aa: CASSTPPDRANTEAFF; cdr3_nt: TGTGCCAGCAGCACACCCCCGGACAGGGCGAACACTGAAGCTTTCTTT; d_call: TRBD1; clone_size: .; j_call: TRBJ1-1; cdr3_length: 16; v_call: TRBV6-6
cdr3_aa: CASSQDLGFMRPQHF; cdr3_nt: TGCGCCAGCAGCCAAGACTTGGGATTTATGAGGCCCCAGCATTTT; d_call: .; clone_size: .; j_call: TRBJ1-5; cdr3_length: 15; v_call: TRBV4-1
cdr3_aa: CASSELLTRRSETQYF; cdr3_nt: TGTGCCAGCAGTGAACTTCTCACCAGGCGGTCAGAGACCCAGTACTTC; d_call: .; clone_size: once; j_call: TRBJ2-5; cdr3_length: 16; v_call: TRBV6-1
cdr3_aa: CASSPDGSSYNSPLHF; cdr3_nt: TGCGCCAGCAGCCCGGACGGGAGCTCCTATAATTCACCCCTCCACTTT; d_call: .; clone_size: .; j_call: TRBJ1-6; cdr3_length: 16; v_call: TRBV5-1
cdr3_aa: CASRPGTGVGDTQYF; cdr3_nt: TGCGCCAGCAGACCCGGGACAGGGGTGGGAGATACGCAGTATTTT; d_call: TRBD1; clone_size: .; j_call: TRBJ2-3; cdr3_length: 15; v_call: TRBV4-1
cdr3_aa: CASRGQGAGGDTQYF; cdr3_nt: TGTGCCAGCAGGGGACAGGGGGCCGGCGGAGATACGCAGTATTTT; d_call: TRBD1; clone_size: .; j_call: TRBJ2-3; cdr3_length: 15; v_call: TRBV5-4
cdr3_aa: CASSTQGFNEQYF; cdr3_nt: TGTGCCAGTAGTACCCAGGGGTTCAACGAGCAGTACTTC; d_call: .; clone_size: .; j_call: TRBJ2-7; cdr3_length: 13; v_call: TRBV19
cdr3_aa: CASSLGLLTYEQYF; cdr3_nt: TGCGCCAGCAGCTTGGGCCTTTTAACCTACGAGCAGTACTTC; d_call: .; clone_size: .; j_call: TRBJ2-7; cdr3_length: 14; v_call: TRBV5-1
cdr3_aa: CASSYGLSYEQYF; cdr3_nt: TGTGCCAGCAGTTACGGGCTGAGCTACGAGCAGTACTTC; d_call: .; clone_size: .; j_call: TRBJ2-7; cdr3_length: 13; v_call: TRBV6-5
cdr3_aa: CASSPLLIGATGELFF; cdr3_nt: TGTGCCAGCTCACCACTCCTGATAGGAGCCACCGGGGAGCTGTTTTTT; d_call: .; clone_size: .; j_call: TRBJ2-2; cdr3_length: 16; v_call: TRBV18
cdr3_aa: CASSLSRGGNNEQFF; cdr3_nt: TGTGCCAGCAGCTTGTCGCGGGGGGGGAACAATGAGCAGTTCTTC; d_call: TRBD2; clone_size: .; j_call: TRBJ2-1; cdr3_length: 15; v_call: TRBV5-6
cdr3_aa: CASSTTSGGAEDGELFF; cdr3_nt: TGTGCCAGCAGCACGACTAGCGGGGGGGCCGAGGACGGGGAGCTGTTTTTT; d_call: TRBD2; clone_size: .; j_call: TRBJ2-2; cdr3_length: 17; v_call: TRBV5-6
cdr3_aa: CATNGPYTEAFF; cdr3_nt: TGTGCCACGAACGGGCCTTACACTGAAGCTTTCTTT; d_call: .; clone_size: few; j_call: TRBJ1-1; cdr3_length: 12; v_call: TRBV25-1
cdr3_aa: CASSDITGGMETQYF; cdr3_nt: TGTGCCAGCAGTGACATAACAGGGGGCATGGAGACCCAGTACTTC; d_call: TRBD1; clone_size: .; j_call: TRBJ2-5; cdr3_length: 15; v_call: TRBV2
cdr3_aa: CASTSSGPGEQYF; cdr3_nt: TGTGCTAGTACCAGTTCTGGTCCGGGCGAGCAGTACTTC; d_call: .; clone_size: .; j_call: TRBJ2-7; cdr3_length: 13; v_call: TRBV7-9
cdr3_aa: CASSYSVGVRGYTF; cdr3_nt: TGTGCCAGCAGTTACTCGGTAGGGGTCAGAGGCTACACCTTC; d_call: .; clone_size: few; j_call: TRBJ1-2; cdr3_length: 14; v_call: TRBV6-6
cdr3_aa: CAWNPPGHLSYNEQFF; cdr3_nt: TGTGCCTGGAACCCCCCGGGACACCTCTCCTACAATGAGCAGTTCTTC; d_call: .; clone_size: .; j_call: TRBJ2-1; cdr3_length: 16; v_call: TRBV30
cdr3_aa: CASSVGTGGAGTEAFF; cdr3_nt: TGTGCCAGCAGCGTAGGCACAGGGGGCGCCGGGACTGAAGCTTTCTTT; d_call: TRBD1; clone_size: .; j_call: TRBJ1-1; cdr3_length: 16; v_call: TRBV9
cdr3_aa: CASHRNEYNSPLHF; cdr3_nt: TGTGCCAGTCACAGGAACGAATATAATTCACCCCTCCACTTT; d_call: .; clone_size: few; j_call: TRBJ1-6; cdr3_length: 14; v_call: TRBV19
cdr3_aa: CAWSGQGVTDTQYF; cdr3_nt: TGTGCCTGGAGTGGACAGGGGGTCACAGATACGCAGTATTTT; d_call: TRBD1; clone_size: once; j_call: TRBJ2-3; cdr3_length: 14; v_call: TRBV30
cdr3_aa: CSARVDEQFF; cdr3_nt: TGCAGTGCTAGAGTCGATGAGCAGTTCTTC; d_call: .; clone_size: .; j_call: TRBJ2-1; cdr3_length: 10; v_call: TRBV20-1
cdr3_aa: CASSYSRVLNTEAFF; cdr3_nt: TGTGCCAGCAGTTATAGTCGGGTGCTGAACACTGAAGCTTTCTTT; d_call: .; clone_size: few; j_call: TRBJ1-1; cdr3_length: 15; v_call: TRBV6-5
cdr3_aa: CASSLDGLSRNRGPLYEQYF; cdr3_nt: TGTGCCAGCAGCTTAGACGGCCTCTCAAGGAACCGGGGGCCACTTTACGAGCAGTACTTC; d_call: .; clone_size: .; j_call: TRBJ2-7; cdr3_length: 20; v_call: TRBV7-6
cdr3_aa: CASSGGLRDTQYF; cdr3_nt: TGTGCCAGCTCCGGGGGCCTGCGAGATACGCAGTATTTT; d_call: .; clone_size: .; j_call: TRBJ2-3; cdr3_length: 13; v_call: TRBV6-6
cdr3_aa: CASSGDTLSSYEQYF; cdr3_nt: TGTGCCAGCAGCGGTGACACCCTGAGCTCCTACGAGCAGTACTTC; d_call: .; clone_size: .; j_call: TRBJ2-7; cdr3_length: 15; v_call: TRBV7-9
cdr3_aa: CASSYSGGSGYTF; cdr3_nt: TGTGCCAGCAGTTACTCGGGGGGTAGTGGCTACACCTTC; d_call: .; clone_size: .; j_call: TRBJ1-2; cdr3_length: 13; v_call: TRBV6-5
cdr3_aa: CASTLLAGGLETQYF; cdr3_nt: TGTGCCAGCACCTTGCTAGCGGGGGGGCTAGAGACCCAGTACTTC; d_call: TRBD2; clone_size: .; j_call: TRBJ2-5; cdr3_length: 15; v_call: TRBV11-2
cdr3_aa: CASSVVQSYSGNTIYF; cdr3_nt: TGTGCCAGCAGTGTTGTTCAATCGTACTCTGGAAACACCATATATTTT; d_call: .; clone_size: .; j_call: TRBJ1-3; cdr3_length: 16; v_call: TRBV2
cdr3_aa: CASSQEGRTGAFLYGYTF; cdr3_nt: TGCGCCAGCAGCCAAGAGGGGAGGACAGGGGCTTTTCTTTATGGCTACACCTTC; d_call: TRBD1; clone_size: .; j_call: TRBJ1-2; cdr3_length: 18; v_call: TRBV4-1
cdr3_aa: CASSENSFGGKQPQHF; cdr3_nt: TGTGCCAGCAGTGAAAACTCTTTCGGGGGAAAACAGCCCCAGCATTTT; d_call: .; clone_size: few; j_call: TRBJ1-5; cdr3_length: 16; v_call: TRBV6-1
cdr3_aa: CASSSLGGQYSADTQYF; cdr3_nt: TGTGCCAGCAGCTCTTTAGGGGGGCAATATAGCGCAGATACGCAGTATTTT; d_call: .; clone_size: .; j_call: TRBJ2-3; cdr3_length: 17; v_call: TRBV11-2
cdr3_aa: CASSDGAGHSYEQYF; cdr3_nt: TGCGCCAGCAGTGACGGTGCGGGGCACTCCTACGAGCAGTACTTC; d_call: .; clone_size: .; j_call: TRBJ2-7; cdr3_length: 15; v_call: TRBV10-2
cdr3_aa: CASSPIERPGNTIYF; cdr3_nt: TGTGCCAGCAGCCCGATTGAGAGGCCTGGAAACACCATATATTTT; d_call: .; clone_size: .; j_call: TRBJ1-3; cdr3_length: 15; v_call: TRBV9
cdr3_aa: CASSGLEQFF; cdr3_nt: TGCGCCAGCAGCGGACTGGAGCAGTTCTTC; d_call: .; clone_size: .; j_call: TRBJ2-1; cdr3_length: 10; v_call: TRBV4-1
cdr3_aa: CASSKQVPGVAFF; cdr3_nt: TGTGCCAGCAGTAAACAGGTTCCCGGGGTAGCTTTCTTT; d_call: .; clone_size: .; j_call: TRBJ1-1; cdr3_length: 13; v_call: TRBV28
cdr3_aa: CASSTTRGDEQFF; cdr3_nt: TGTGCCAGCAGTACTACCAGGGGAGATGAGCAGTTCTTC; d_call: .; clone_size: .; j_call: TRBJ2-1; cdr3_length: 13; v_call: TRBV5-4
cdr3_aa: CAWSLGARYEQYF; cdr3_nt: TGTGCCTGGAGTTTGGGGGCGCGGTACGAGCAGTACTTC; d_call: .; clone_size: .; j_call: TRBJ2-7; cdr3_length: 13; v_call: TRBV30
cdr3_aa: CASSRTGVGTEAFF; cdr3_nt: TGCGCCAGCAGCCGGACAGGGGTGGGCACTGAAGCTTTCTTT; d_call: TRBD1; clone_size: .; j_call: TRBJ1-1; cdr3_length: 14; v_call: TRBV5-1
cdr3_aa: CASSEGLGAYGYTF; cdr3_nt: TGTGCCAGCAGCGAGGGACTGGGGGCATATGGCTACACCTTC; d_call: .; clone_size: .; j_call: TRBJ1-2; cdr3_length: 14; v_call: TRBV9
cdr3_aa: CASTMRVGRGYTF; cdr3_nt: TGTGCCAGCACCATGCGGGTCGGGAGGGGATACACCTTC; d_call: .; clone_size: .; j_call: TRBJ1-2; cdr3_length: 13; v_call: TRBV7-2
cdr3_aa: CASSQDGGTGNSPLHF; cdr3_nt: TGCGCCAGCAGCCAAGACGGGGGGACAGGGAATTCACCCCTCCACTTT; d_call: TRBD1; clone_size: .; j_call: TRBJ1-6; cdr3_length: 16; v_call: TRBV4-3
cdr3_aa: CAITGGGHAYEQYF; cdr3_nt: TGTGCCATCACAGGGGGGGGCCATGCCTACGAGCAGTACTTC; d_call: .; clone_size: .; j_call: TRBJ2-7; cdr3_length: 14; v_call: TRBV10-3
cdr3_aa: CASSPYTSGLYNEQFF; cdr3_nt: TGTGCCAGCAGCCCCTATACTAGCGGGCTTTACAATGAGCAGTTCTTC; d_call: TRBD2; clone_size: .; j_call: TRBJ2-1; cdr3_length: 16; v_call: TRBV11-2
cdr3_aa: CASSQPSTGELFF; cdr3_nt: TGCGCCAGCAGCCAACCAAGCACCGGGGAGCTGTTTTTT; d_call: .; clone_size: .; j_call: TRBJ2-2; cdr3_length: 13; v_call: TRBV4-1
cdr3_aa: CAISFNLPDYSNQPQHF; cdr3_nt: TGTGCCATCAGCTTCAACCTCCCAGATTATAGCAATCAGCCCCAGCATTTT; d_call: .; clone_size: .; j_call: TRBJ1-5; cdr3_length: 17; v_call: TRBV10-3
cdr3_aa: CASSPSNSGAGEQYF; cdr3_nt: TGCGCCAGCAGCCCCTCCAACTCGGGGGCCGGGGAGCAGTACTTC; d_call: .; clone_size: .; j_call: TRBJ2-7; cdr3_length: 15; v_call: TRBV4-1
cdr3_aa: CAWSVGGSDTIYF; cdr3_nt: TGTGCCTGGAGTGTAGGAGGGAGCGACACCATATATTTT; d_call: .; clone_size: .; j_call: TRBJ1-3; cdr3_length: 13; v_call: TRBV30
cdr3_aa: CASSTGDRSFNYGYTF; cdr3_nt: TGCGCCAGCAGCACAGGGGACAGGAGCTTTAACTATGGCTACACCTTC; d_call: TRBD1; clone_size: .; j_call: TRBJ1-2; cdr3_length: 16; v_call: TRBV5-1
cdr3_aa: CARSLGVKMGGIKTQYF; cdr3_nt: TGTGCCAGAAGCTTGGGGGTCAAGATGGGGGGGATCAAGACCCAGTACTTC; d_call: TRBD2; clone_size: .; j_call: TRBJ2-5; cdr3_length: 17; v_call: TRBV5-3